The count of the clone carrying this T cell receptor beta chain is one. What it binds is unknown. The CDR3 extends over 13 amino acids. V shed 7 bases and J 5 bases; nucleotides not matched to a gene: 6. The germline gives CDR1 ENHRY, CDR2 SYGVKD. For the second PCR, which ran for roughly 7 to 11 cycles, a sample-barcoded 5' primer and a J-beta primer mix were used. A template-switch adaptor containing 12 random nucleotides labeled each cDNA molecule. TCRdb re-analysed the 5' RACE reads in MiXCR, keeping a single row per CDR3 protein. The table records 780,000 or so distinct CDR3 sequences, more than 50% of them present only once. This specimen belongs to a study of blood T cells in healthy people across ages. Points from the study as a whole: No conclusive comparison of naive versus antigen-experienced cells was possible with unsorted PBMCs. Naive T cell percentage strongly correlated with TCR beta diversity.

The source of this sequence is a man between 35 and 55 years old in good health. The rearrangement joins TRBV10-3 to TRBJ2-7; TRBD1 aligns across 9 bases. Sequencing was carried out using blood. The CDR3: CAITGQGIHEQYF. In nucleotides, the CDR3 is TGTGCCATCACGGGACAGGGTATTCACGAGCAGTACTTC.